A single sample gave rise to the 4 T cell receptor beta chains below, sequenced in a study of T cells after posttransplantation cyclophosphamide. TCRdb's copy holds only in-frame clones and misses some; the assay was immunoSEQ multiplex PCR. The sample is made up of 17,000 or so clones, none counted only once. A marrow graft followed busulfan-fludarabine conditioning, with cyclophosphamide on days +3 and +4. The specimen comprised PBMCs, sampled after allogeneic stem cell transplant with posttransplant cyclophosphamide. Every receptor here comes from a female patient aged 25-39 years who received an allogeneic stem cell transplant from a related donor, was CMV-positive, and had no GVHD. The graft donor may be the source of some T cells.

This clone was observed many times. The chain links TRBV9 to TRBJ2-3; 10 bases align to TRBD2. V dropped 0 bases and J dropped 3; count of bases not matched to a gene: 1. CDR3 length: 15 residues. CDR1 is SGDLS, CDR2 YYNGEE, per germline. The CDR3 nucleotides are TGTGCCAGCAGCGTAGCTAGCGGGAGAACAGATACGCAGTATTTT. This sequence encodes CASSVASGRTDTQYF.

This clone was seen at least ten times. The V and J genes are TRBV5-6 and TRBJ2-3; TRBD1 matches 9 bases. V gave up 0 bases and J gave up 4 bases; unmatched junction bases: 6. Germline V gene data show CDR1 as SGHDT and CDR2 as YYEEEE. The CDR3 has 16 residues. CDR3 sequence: CASSLAGTGYADTQYF. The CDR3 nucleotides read TGTGCCAGCAGCTTGGCCGGGACAGGGTACGCAGATACGCAGTATTTT.

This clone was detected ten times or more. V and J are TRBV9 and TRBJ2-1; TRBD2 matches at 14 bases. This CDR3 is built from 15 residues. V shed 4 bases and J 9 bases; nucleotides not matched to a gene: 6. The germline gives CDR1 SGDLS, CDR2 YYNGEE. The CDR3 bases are TGTGCCAGCAGCCCCGGGACTAGCGGGAGTGGTGAGCAGTTCTTC. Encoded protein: CASSPGTSGSGEQFF. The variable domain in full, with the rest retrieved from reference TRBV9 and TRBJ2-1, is DSGVTQTPKHLITATGQRVTLRCSPRSGDLSVYWYQQSLDQGLQFLIQYYNGEERAKGNILERFSAQQFPDLHSELNLSSLELGDSALYFCASSPGTSGSGEQFFGPGTRLTVL.

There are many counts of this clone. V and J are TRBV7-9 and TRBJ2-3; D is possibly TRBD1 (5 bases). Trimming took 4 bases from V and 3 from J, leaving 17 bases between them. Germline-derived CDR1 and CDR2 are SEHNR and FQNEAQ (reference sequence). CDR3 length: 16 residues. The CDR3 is CASSSRMAQGTDTQYF. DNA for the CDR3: TGTGCCAGCAGCTCCCGAATGGCGCAGGGAACAGATACGCAGTATTTT.